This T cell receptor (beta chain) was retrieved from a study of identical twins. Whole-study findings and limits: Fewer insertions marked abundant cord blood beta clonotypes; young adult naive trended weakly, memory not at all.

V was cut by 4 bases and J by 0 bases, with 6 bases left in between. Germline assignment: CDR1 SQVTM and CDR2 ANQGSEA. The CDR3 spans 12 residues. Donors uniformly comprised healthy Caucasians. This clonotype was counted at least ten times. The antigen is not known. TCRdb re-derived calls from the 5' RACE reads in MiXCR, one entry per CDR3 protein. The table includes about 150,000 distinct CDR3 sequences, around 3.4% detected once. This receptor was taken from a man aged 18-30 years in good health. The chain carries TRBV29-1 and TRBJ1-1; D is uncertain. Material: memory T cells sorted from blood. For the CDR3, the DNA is TGCAGCGTTGCTAATCTGAACACTGAAGCTTTCTTT. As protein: CSVANLNTEAFF.